This TCR beta chain is from a study of T cell clonotyping in hematopoietic cell transplantation (TCRdb year 2021). Broadly, across the study: In the study, approximately 140 blood samples were gathered from a few dozen consecutive transplant recipients and their related donors. Recruitment of patients was conducted between late 2015 and 2017, and follow-up was continued until September 2020 or death.

There are 16 amino acids in the CDR3, from cysteine to phenylalanine inclusive. Left in the record is the CDR3 DNA by itself, 48 bases read in frame from the first base. The germline V and J ends show losses of 4 bases and 6 bases respectively, and no gene match explains 10 bases of the junction. The germline V gene yields SGHRS for CDR1 and YFSETQ for CDR2. The time point label on this specimen signifies: 100 days after allo-HCT. Blood from recipients was drawn about 28 days before transplant and again at days 30, 100 and 180 after transplant. Using Nuclei Lysis Solution, genomic DNA was extracted from unfractionated peripheral blood mononuclear cells that were either fresh or cryopreserved. Comment on this clone: Its specific antigen is unknown. No base-level quality is on record; no much larger clone is a single base apart.

What the study reported, not specific to this receptor: Broader posttransplant TCR repertoire diversity was predicted by donor and pretransplant recipient Inverse Simpson Index values. The sample size was limited, and because cells were not sorted, the contributions of CD4 and CD8 repertoires could not be separated. After transplant, TCR diversity in recipients dropped, and pathologically expanded clonotypes climbed progressively between day 30 and day 180. Overlap with donor repertoires was found for only a small fraction of recipient repertoires, with over 95% found to appear de novo at the given depth.

With the immunoSEQ assay, which is a bias-controlled multiplex PCR relying on V- and J-specific primers, TCR beta CDR3 regions were amplified from genomic DNA. A second PCR step added a proprietary barcode and Illumina adapter sequences to the CDR3 amplicons. An Illumina MiSeq instrument was used for sequencing of the CDR3 libraries. The study's own analysis went as follows. Export and quality control were handled in immunoSEQ Analyzer 3.0, while downstream analyses relied on R Bioconductor and Immunarch. Only productive rearrangements in the normalized downsampled data set were used to calculate repertoire metrics. Clonotypes larger than 5 templates in the normalized cohort were defined as pathologically expanded. The Inverse Simpson Index was used to measure repertoire diversity. To capture all clonotypes, CMV-specificity analyses were performed on the non-normalized data set. This is the immuneACCESS table as TCRdb keeps it, with only in-frame sequences that have V and J called. A part of the clones is gone; compared with another copy, unresolved V genes explain less than half, and the rest is unexplained. V and J calls and clone size come straight from that table; D and trimming were deduced from the DNA. For this sample there are some 14,000 clones; 86% appear just once. 9.5% to 15% of the sample belongs to the ten largest clones.

The TCR originated in a male patient aged 45-60 years who had an allogeneic stem cell transplant from an unrelated donor, so T cells may come from the graft donor. Some clones in this sample may be carry-over from other donors' samples. The material was PBMCs, obtained 100 days after allogeneic stem cell transplant. Recombination connected TRBV5-1 to TRBJ2-3; 11 bases in the junction line up with TRBD2. The bases read TGCGCCAGCAGCCCGAGACTAGCGGGGATGGAGGATACGCAGTATTTT. This codes for CASSPRLAGMEDTQYF.